One sample yielded the 18 T cell receptor beta chains listed below, sequenced in a study of OX40 agonist ivuxolimab in advanced cancers. Assay: immunoSEQ multiplex PCR; the TCRdb copy retains only in-frame clones and omits some. The sample lists roughly 46,000 clones; 82% were seen once. The sequences come from CD4+ or CD8+ T cells sorted from blood, collected in a trial of the OX40 agonist ivuxolimab. These receptor sequences come from an adult with an advanced solid tumor such as melanoma, head and neck, liver or kidney cancer.

The chain recombines TRBV7-2 with TRBJ2-2, with unresolved D. Per germline, CDR1 SGHTA and CDR2 FQGNSA. The CDR3 is 15 amino acids. V was pared by 5 bases and J by 1 base, with 11 bases between. CDR3 amino acids: CASSRGGVNTGELFF. DNA of the CDR3: TGTGCCAGCAGCCGTGGTGGCGTGAACACCGGGGAGCTGTTTTTT.

CDR3 nucleotide sequence: TGTGCCAGCAGTCTTTTAGCGGGGGGGACCGGGGAGCTGTTTTTT. Amino acids: CASSLLAGGTGELFF. V gene TRBV28 combines with J gene TRBJ2-2; 11 nucleotides align to TRBD2. After removal of 5 bases from V and 5 bases from J, the junction contained 4 bases not matched to a gene. The CDR3 has 15 residues. Germline assignment: CDR1 MDHEN and CDR2 SYDVKM.

The gene calls are TRBV10-3 and TRBJ1-1, with D unclear. V was shortened by 4 bases and J by 2 bases, with 8 bases between the two germline ends. Germline-derived CDR1 and CDR2 are ENHRY and SYGVKD. The CDR3 runs to 13 residues. The CDR3 spells CAISGEVNTEAFF. The CDR3 DNA sequence: TGTGCCATCAGTGGTGAGGTCAACACTGAAGCTTTCTTT.

This chain joins TRBV11-2 and TRBJ1-4; D possibly corresponds to TRBD1 (5 bases). V shed 5 bases and J shed 4 bases, with 14 bases lying between them. Germline V gene sequence: CDR1 SGHAT, CDR2 FQNNGV. The CDR3 is 15 residues long. CDR3 residues: CASSTRDLFNEKLFF. CDR3 sequence (DNA): TGTGCCAGCAGCACGAGGGACCTCTTTAATGAAAAACTGTTTTTT.

The chain uses TRBV5-1 and TRBJ1-2; no firm D call. The CDR3 totals 14 residues. Germline V gives CDR1 SGHRS, CDR2 YFSETQ. Trimming removed 4 bases at V and 2 bases at J, with 12 bases between. The CDR3 is CASSVDGSNYGYTF. Here the CDR3 DNA reads TGCGCCAGCAGCGTCGATGGGTCCAACTATGGCTACACCTTC.

The chain carries TRBV4-3 and TRBJ2-2, with 9 bases matching TRBD2. The CDR3 is 15 amino acids. The germline gives CDR1 LGHNA, CDR2 YSLEER. Unmatched junction bases numbered 3, after V lost 0 bases and J lost 7 bases. The DNA for the CDR3 is TGCGCCAGCAGCCAAGAAGGCGGGAGGGGCGGGGAGCTGTTTTTT. Translated: CASSQEGGRGGELFF.

This sequence joins TRBV5-1 and TRBJ1-2; TRBD1 agrees at 9 bases. Germline CDR1 SGHRS, CDR2 YFSETQ. Trimming at V came to 0 bases and at J to 7 bases, leaving 4 bases not matched to a gene. The CDR3 covers 14 residues. The CDR3 loop is CASSLDRGLGGYTF. CDR3 nucleotides: TGCGCCAGCAGCTTGGACAGGGGGCTAGGTGGCTACACCTTC.

The sample holds a few counts of this clone. V usage is TRBV7-6 and J usage is TRBJ2-7; 8 bases align to TRBD2. This CDR3 spans 13 amino acids. Trimming at V came to 2 bases and at J to 5 bases, leaving 2 bases not matched to a gene. Germline CDR1 reads SGHVS; CDR2 reads FNYEAQ. This CDR3 is CASSLSRGDEQYF. The CDR3 nucleotides are TGTGCCAGCAGCTTATCGCGGGGGGACGAGCAGTACTTC.

The V and J genes are TRBV7-6 and TRBJ2-5; 10 positions agree with TRBD1. Per germline, CDR1 SGHVS and CDR2 FNYEAQ. V was clipped by 1 base and J by 5 bases; unmatched bases: 4. The CDR3 covers 15 residues. The CDR3 DNA follows: TGTGCCAGCAGCTTAGATAGGACAGGGGGGGAGACCCAGTACTTC. It codes for CASSLDRTGGETQYF.

The chain joins TRBV10-3 to TRBJ2-1, with 7 bases that match TRBD1. The CDR3 spans 17 residues. After removal of 3 bases from V and 0 bases from J, the junction contained 8 bases not matched to a gene. Germline CDR1 ENHRY, CDR2 SYGVKD. CDR3 DNA sequence: TGTGCCATCAGTGACCGGACAGGTCCGAGCTCCTACAATGAGCAGTTCTTC. Amino acid sequence: CAISDRTGPSSYNEQFF.

The V call is TRBV7-9, the J call TRBJ2-7; 7 bases fit TRBD1. V was pared by 7 bases and J by 1 base, with 7 bases of the junction left unmatched. This CDR3 is 14 amino acids long. The germline gives CDR1 SEHNR, CDR2 FQNEAQ (reference sequence). This CDR3 is CASMQGTVSYEQYF. CDR3 coding DNA: TGTGCCAGCATGCAAGGGACAGTTTCCTACGAGCAGTACTTC.

The V gene is TRBV5-6, the J gene TRBJ2-7; D possibly corresponds to TRBD2 (6 bases). The germline V gene has CDR1 SGHDT and CDR2 YYEEEE. The CDR3 contains 15 residues. Trimming took 2 bases from V and 0 from J, leaving 12 bases between them. The chain's CDR3 is CASSLGGFPSYEQYF. The CDR3 DNA follows: TGTGCCAGCAGCTTAGGAGGGTTTCCCTCCTACGAGCAGTACTTC.

Points on this clone: The junction does not match germline at one end; this may be a read error. The chain links TRBV6-1 to TRBJ1-4; no clear D. Looked up from germline, CDR1 is MNHNS and CDR2 is SASEGT. The CDR3 sequence is 9 residues long. The CDR3 DNA sequence: TGTGCCAGCAATGAAAAACTGTTTTTT. Its translation: CASNEKLFF.

This clone was counted a single time. The rearrangement links TRBV23-1 to TRBJ1-4, with D possibly being TRBD1 (6 bases). TRBV23-1 is an open reading frame, and its role is uncertain. CDR3 length equals 14 residues. Trimming took 2 bases from V and 11 from J, leaving 15 bases between them. The CDR3 bases are TGCGCCAGCAGTCAACTCAGGGGCCTGAGGAAACTGTTTTTT. Amino acids: CASSQLRGLRKLFF.

This clone has only one observation. The chain links TRBV28 to TRBJ1-5; TRBD1 agrees at 8 bases. V lost 8 bases, J lost 7 bases, and 4 bases stayed unmatched. CDR3 length: 12 amino acids. Germline CDR1 MDHEN, CDR2 SYDVKM. CDR3 DNA sequence: TGTGCCAGCGAACAGGGGGACCAGCCCCAGCATTTT. This sequence encodes CASEQGDQPQHF. Full variable domain (remainder filled in from reference TRBV28 and TRBJ1-5): DVKVTQSSRYLVKRTGEKVFLECVQDMDHENMFWYRQDPGLGLRLIYFSYDVKMKEKGDIPEGYSVSREKKERFSLILESASTNQTSMYLCASEQGDQPQHFGDGTRLSIL.

The genes are TRBV7-3 and TRBJ1-2, with D tentatively TRBD1 (6 bases). In germline, CDR1 is SGHTA, CDR2 FQGTGA. The CDR3 has 13 residues. V was cut by 5 bases and J by 4 bases, with 11 bases left in between. The CDR3 sequence: CASSQGSGYGYTF. The CDR3 nucleotides read TGTGCCAGCAGCCAGGGGAGCGGCTATGGCTACACCTTC.

V and J are TRBV5-1 and TRBJ1-2; D gene uncertain. The CDR3 is 12 amino acids. In germline, CDR1 is SGHRS, CDR2 YFSETQ. V dropped 4 bases and J dropped 6 bases, with 10 bases sitting between them. CDR3 sequence: CASSGDWDGYTF. The CDR3 nucleotides read TGCGCCAGCAGCGGGGATTGGGATGGCTACACCTTC. The full variable domain, rest sourced from reference TRBV5-1 and TRBJ1-2, is KAGVTQTPRYLIKTRGQQVTLSCSPISGHRSVSWYQQTPGQGLQFLFEYFSETQRNKGNFPGRFSGRQFSNSRSEMNVSTLELGDSALYLCASSGDWDGYTFGSGTRLTVV.

The chain couples TRBV6-6 to TRBJ1-6, with a tentative D call TRBD1 (5 bases). The length of the CDR3 is 14 residues. Germline loops: CDR1 MNHNY, CDR2 SVGAGI (reference sequence). V was pared by 5 bases and J by 9 bases, with 14 bases between. CDR3 DNA: TGTGCCAGCAGTCTGGAGCCGAGGGGTTCACCCCTCCACTTT. Amino acid sequence: CASSLEPRGSPLHF.